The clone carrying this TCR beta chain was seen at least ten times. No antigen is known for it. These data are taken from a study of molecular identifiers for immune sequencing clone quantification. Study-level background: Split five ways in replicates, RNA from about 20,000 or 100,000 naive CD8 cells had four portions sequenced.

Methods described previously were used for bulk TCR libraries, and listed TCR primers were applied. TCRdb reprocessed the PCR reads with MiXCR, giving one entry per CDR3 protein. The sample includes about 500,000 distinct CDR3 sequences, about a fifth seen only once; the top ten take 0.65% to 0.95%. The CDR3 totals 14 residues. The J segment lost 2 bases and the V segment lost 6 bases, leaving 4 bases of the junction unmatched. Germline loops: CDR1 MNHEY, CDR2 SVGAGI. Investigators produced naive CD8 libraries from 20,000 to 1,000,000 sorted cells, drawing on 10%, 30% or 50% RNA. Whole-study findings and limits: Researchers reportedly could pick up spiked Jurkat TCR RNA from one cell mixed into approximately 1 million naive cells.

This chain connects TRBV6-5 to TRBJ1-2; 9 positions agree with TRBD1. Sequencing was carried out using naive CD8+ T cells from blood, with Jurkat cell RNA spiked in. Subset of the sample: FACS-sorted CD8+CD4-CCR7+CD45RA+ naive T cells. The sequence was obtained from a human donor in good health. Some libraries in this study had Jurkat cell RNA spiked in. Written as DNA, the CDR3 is TGTGCCAGCAGACCGGGACAGGGAAACTATGGCTACACCTTC. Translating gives CASRPGQGNYGYTF.